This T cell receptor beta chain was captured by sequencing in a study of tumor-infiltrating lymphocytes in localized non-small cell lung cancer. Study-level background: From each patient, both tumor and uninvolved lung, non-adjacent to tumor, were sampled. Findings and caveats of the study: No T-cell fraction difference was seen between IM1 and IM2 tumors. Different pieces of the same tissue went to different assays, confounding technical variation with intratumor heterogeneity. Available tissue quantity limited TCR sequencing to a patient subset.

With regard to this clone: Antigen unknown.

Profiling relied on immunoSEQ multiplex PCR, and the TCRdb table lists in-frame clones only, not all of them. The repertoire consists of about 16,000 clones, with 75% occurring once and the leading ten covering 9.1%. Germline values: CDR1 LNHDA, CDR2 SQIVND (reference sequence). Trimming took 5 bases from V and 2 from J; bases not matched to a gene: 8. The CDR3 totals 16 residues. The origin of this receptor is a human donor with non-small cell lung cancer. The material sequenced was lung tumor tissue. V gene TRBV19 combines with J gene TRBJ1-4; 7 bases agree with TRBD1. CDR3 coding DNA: TGTGCCAGTAGTGCGGGGACAGCTAGGACTAATGAAAAACTGTTTTTT. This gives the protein CASSAGTARTNEKLFF.